A selection of T cell receptor beta chains follows, all from one sample in a study of T cells in localized non-small cell lung cancer. The data were produced by immunoSEQ multiplex PCR, yet TCRdb's version contains in-frame clones alone and is incomplete. Among about 43,000 clones listed, 91% were seen once. Sequences were derived from PBMCs, sampled before any cancer treatment. These receptors all stem from a woman aged 40-70 years with stage II lung adenocarcinoma. The CDR3 runs from the conserved cysteine through the conserved F or W. A D gene is named only where the DNA matches it firmly. Clone sizes are given selectively: once, few, many, or a class where the clone is expanded.

>TRBJ1-5|.|.|TRBV7-2
CASSLNNQPQHF
TGTGCCAGCAGCCTTAACAATCAGCCCCAGCATTTT
>TRBJ2-3|.|.|TRBV6-1
CASSEVRDSISFNTDTQYF
TGTGCCAGCAGTGAAGTGAGGGACTCGATCTCGTTCAACACAGATACGCAGTATTTT
>TRBJ1-5|.|.|TRBV7-9
CASSPGRSNQPQHF
TGTGCCAGCAGCCCTGGACGGAGCAATCAGCCCCAGCATTTT
>TRBJ2-1|.|.|TRBV6-5
CASRPTSYNEQFF
TGTGCCAGCCGTCCCACTTCCTACAATGAGCAGTTCTTC
>TRBJ1-5|.|.|TRBV27
CASSLSPFSNQPQHF
TGTGCCAGCAGTTTATCCCCCTTCAGCAATCAGCCCCAGCATTTT
>TRBJ1-1|TRBD1|few|TRBV2
CARRSGTGYEAFF
TGTGCCAGAAGATCCGGGACAGGATATGAAGCTTTCTTT
>TRBJ2-3|.|.|TRBV5-1
CASSLEPGGKGTDTQYF
TGCGCCAGCAGCTTGGAGCCAGGGGGGAAGGGGACAGATACGCAGTATTTT
>TRBJ1-2|.|once|TRBV5-6
CASSLVEGLGYTF
TGTGCCAGCAGCTTGGTGGAGGGACTAGGCTACACCTTC
>TRBJ2-7|.|.|TRBV7-2
CASSLMRLGLYF
TGTGCCAGCAGCTTGATGAGGCTAGGACTGTACTTC
>TRBJ1-5|.|.|TRBV7-6
CASSPRQGNQPQHF
TGTGCCAGCAGCCCCCGACAGGGCAATCAGCCCCAGCATTTT
>TRBJ2-3|.|.|TRBV7-9
CASSPLGTDTQYF
TGTGCCAGCAGCCCCCTTGGAACAGATACGCAGTATTTT
>TRBJ1-6|.|once|TRBV2
CASSPGPRVASPLHF
TGTGCCAGCAGCCCCGGACCCAGGGTGGCCTCACCCCTCCACTTT
>TRBJ2-3|TRBD2|few|TRBV11-3
CASSFSSESGGADTQYF
TGTGCCAGCAGCTTTAGTAGTGAAAGCGGGGGTGCAGATACGCAGTATTTT
>TRBJ1-5|.|.|TRBV19
CASSTVAGRPQHF
TGTGCCAGTAGTACCGTAGCGGGTCGACCCCAGCATTTT
>TRBJ2-7|.|.|TRBV29-1
CSVLTGSYEQYF
TGCAGCGTTTTGACAGGTTCCTACGAGCAGTACTTC
>TRBJ2-7|TRBD2|few|TRBV27
CASSSPTSGTYEQYF
TGTGCCAGCAGTTCCCCCACTAGCGGGACTTACGAGCAGTACTTC
>TRBJ2-7|TRBD2|.|TRBV27
CASSLSWLAGSEQYF
TGTGCCAGCAGTTTATCTTGGCTAGCGGGATCCGAGCAGTACTTC
>TRBJ2-5|.|.|TRBV5-6
CASSWGETQYF
TGTGCCAGCAGTTGGGGGGAGACCCAGTACTTC
>TRBJ1-5|.|.|TRBV19
CASSMGIGDQPQHF
TGTGCCAGTAGTATGGGGATCGGGGATCAGCCCCAGCATTTT
>TRBJ2-7|TRBD2|.|TRBV5-1
CASNNHRGGHEQYF
TGCGCCAGCAACAACCACCGGGGGGGCCACGAGCAGTACTTC
>TRBJ2-5|TRBD2|.|TRBV6-5
CASRTSGGAQETQYF
TGTGCCAGCAGAACTAGCGGGGGGGCCCAAGAGACCCAGTACTTC
>TRBJ2-7|.|.|TRBV10-1
CASSQISGPSYEQYF
TGCGCCAGCAGCCAAATTAGTGGGCCATCCTACGAGCAGTACTTC